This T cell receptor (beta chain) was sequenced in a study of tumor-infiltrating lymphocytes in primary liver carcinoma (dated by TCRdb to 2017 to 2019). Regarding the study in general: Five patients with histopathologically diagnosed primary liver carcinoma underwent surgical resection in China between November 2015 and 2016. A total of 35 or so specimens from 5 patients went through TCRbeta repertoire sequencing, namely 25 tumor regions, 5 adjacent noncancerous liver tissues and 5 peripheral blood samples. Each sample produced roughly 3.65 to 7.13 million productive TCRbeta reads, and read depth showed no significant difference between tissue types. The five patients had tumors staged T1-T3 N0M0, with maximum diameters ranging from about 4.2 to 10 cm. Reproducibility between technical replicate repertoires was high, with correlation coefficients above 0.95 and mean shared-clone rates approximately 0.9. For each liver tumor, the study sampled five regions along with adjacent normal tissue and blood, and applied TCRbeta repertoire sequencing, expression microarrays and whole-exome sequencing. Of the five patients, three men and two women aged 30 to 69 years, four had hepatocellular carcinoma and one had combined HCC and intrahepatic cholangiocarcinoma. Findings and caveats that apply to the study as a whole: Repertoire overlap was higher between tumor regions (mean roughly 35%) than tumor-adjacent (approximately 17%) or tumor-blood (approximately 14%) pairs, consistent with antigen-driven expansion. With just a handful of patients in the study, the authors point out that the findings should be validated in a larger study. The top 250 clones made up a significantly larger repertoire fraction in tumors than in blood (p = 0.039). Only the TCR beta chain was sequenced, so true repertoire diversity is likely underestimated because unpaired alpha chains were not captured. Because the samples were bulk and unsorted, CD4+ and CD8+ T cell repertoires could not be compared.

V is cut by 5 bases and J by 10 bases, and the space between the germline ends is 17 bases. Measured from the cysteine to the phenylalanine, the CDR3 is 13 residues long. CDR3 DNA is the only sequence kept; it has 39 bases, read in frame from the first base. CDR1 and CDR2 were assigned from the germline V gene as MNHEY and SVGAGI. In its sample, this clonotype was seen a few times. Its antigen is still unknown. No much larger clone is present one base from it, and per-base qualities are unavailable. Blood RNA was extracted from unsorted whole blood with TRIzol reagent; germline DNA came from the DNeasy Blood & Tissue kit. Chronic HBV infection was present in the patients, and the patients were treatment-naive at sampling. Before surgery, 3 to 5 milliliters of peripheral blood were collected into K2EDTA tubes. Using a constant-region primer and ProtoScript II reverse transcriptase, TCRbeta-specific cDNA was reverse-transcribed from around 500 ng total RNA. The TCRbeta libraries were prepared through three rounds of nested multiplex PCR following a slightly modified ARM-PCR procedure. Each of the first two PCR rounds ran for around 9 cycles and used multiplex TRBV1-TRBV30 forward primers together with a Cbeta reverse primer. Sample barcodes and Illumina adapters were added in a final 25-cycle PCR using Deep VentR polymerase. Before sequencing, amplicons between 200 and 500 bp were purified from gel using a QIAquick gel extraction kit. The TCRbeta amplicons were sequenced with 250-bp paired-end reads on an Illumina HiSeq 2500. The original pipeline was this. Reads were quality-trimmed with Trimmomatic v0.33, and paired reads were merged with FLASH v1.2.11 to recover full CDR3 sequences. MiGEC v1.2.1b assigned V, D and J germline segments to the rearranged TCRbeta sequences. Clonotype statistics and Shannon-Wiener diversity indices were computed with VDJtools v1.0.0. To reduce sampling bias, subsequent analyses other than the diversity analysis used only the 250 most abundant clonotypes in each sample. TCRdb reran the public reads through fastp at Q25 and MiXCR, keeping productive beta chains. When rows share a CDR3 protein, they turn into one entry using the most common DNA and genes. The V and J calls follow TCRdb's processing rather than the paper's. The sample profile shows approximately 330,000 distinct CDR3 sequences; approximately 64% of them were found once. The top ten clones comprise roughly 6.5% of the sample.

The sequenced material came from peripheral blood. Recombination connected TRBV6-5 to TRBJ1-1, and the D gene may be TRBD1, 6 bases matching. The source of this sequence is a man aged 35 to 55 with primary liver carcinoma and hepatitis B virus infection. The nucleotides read TGTGCCAGCAGTACAAACAGGGTCGATGGAGCTTTCTTT. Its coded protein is CASSTNRVDGAFF.